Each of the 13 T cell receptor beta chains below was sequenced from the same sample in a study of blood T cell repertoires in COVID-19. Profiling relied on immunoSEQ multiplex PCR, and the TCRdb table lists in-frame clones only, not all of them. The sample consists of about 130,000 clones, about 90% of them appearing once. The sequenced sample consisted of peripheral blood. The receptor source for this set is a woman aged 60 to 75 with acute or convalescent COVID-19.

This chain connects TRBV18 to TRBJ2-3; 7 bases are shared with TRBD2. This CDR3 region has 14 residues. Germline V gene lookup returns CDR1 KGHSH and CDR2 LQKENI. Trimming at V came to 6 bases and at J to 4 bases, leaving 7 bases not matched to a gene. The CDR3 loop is CASSPPGGPDTQYF. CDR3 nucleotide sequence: TGTGCCAGCTCCCCCCCGGGGGGTCCAGATACGCAGTATTTT.

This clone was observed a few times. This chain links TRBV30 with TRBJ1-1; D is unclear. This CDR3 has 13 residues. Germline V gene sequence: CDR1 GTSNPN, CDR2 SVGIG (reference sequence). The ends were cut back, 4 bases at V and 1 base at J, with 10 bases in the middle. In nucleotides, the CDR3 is TGTGCCTGGATTGAACAGACGAACACTGAAGCTTTCTTT. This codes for CAWIEQTNTEAFF.

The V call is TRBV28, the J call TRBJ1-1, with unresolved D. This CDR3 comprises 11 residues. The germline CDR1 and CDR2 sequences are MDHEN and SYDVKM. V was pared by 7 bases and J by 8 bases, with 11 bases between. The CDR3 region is CASKRAWEAFF. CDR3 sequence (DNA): TGTGCCAGCAAGAGGGCTTGGGAAGCTTTCTTT.

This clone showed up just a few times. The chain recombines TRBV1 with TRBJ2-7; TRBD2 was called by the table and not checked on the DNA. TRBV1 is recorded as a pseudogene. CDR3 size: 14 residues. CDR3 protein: CTSSFWTTAYEQYV. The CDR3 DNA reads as TGCACCAGCAGCTTTTGGACTACCGCCTACGAGCAGTACGTC.

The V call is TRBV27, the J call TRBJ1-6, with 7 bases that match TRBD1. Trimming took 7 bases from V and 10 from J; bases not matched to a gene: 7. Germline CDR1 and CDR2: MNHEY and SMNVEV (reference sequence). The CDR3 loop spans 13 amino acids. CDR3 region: CASKQGFGSPLHF. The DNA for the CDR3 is TGTGCCAGCAAACAGGGGTTCGGCTCACCCCTCCACTTT.

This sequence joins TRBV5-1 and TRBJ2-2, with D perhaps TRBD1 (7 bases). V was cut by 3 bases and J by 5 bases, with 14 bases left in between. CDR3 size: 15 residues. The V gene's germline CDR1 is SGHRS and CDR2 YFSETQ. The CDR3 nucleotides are TGCGCCAGCAGCTGGGAGACAGGGAGGACCGGGGAGCTGTTTTTT. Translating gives CASSWETGRTGELFF.

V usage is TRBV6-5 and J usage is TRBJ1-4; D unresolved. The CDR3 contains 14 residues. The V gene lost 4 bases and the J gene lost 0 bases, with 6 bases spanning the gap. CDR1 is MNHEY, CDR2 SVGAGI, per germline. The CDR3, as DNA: TGTGCCAGCAGTTTGGGCCCAACTAATGAAAAACTGTTTTTT. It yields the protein CASSLGPTNEKLFF.

CDR3 loop: CASSQGRSKNIQYF. For the CDR3, the DNA is TGTGCCAGCAGCCAGGGGAGGTCCAAAAACATTCAGTACTTC. The chain joins TRBV14 to TRBJ2-4; a possible D gene is TRBD2 (6 bases). From germline, CDR1 is SGHDN and CDR2 FVKESK. V was shortened by 3 bases and J by 2 bases, with 8 bases between the two germline ends. The CDR3 consists of 14 residues. Based on the CDR3 plus reference TRBV14 and TRBJ2-4, the full variable domain is EAGVTQFPSHSVIEKGQTVTLRCDPISGHDNLYWYRRVMGKEIKFLLHFVKESKQDESGMPNNRFLAERTGGTYSTLKVQPAELEDSGVYFCASSQGRSKNIQYFGAGTRLSVL.

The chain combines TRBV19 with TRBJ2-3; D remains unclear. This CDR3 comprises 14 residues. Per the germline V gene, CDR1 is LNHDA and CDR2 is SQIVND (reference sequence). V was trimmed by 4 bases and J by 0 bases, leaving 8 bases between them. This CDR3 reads CASSTVLSTDTQYF. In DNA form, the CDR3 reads TGTGCCAGTAGTACCGTCCTTAGCACAGATACGCAGTATTTT. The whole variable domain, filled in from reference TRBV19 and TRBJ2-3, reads DGGITQSPKYLFRKEGQNVTLSCEQNLNHDAMYWYRQDPGQGLRLIYYSQIVNDFQKGDIAEGYSVSREKKESFPLTVTSAQKNPTAFYLCASSTVLSTDTQYFGPGTRLTVL.

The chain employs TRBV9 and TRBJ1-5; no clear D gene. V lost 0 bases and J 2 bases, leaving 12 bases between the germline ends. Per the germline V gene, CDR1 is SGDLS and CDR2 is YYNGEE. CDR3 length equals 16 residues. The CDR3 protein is CASSVAAEARNQPQHF. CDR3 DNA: TGTGCCAGCAGCGTAGCGGCAGAAGCGCGCAATCAGCCCCAGCATTTT.

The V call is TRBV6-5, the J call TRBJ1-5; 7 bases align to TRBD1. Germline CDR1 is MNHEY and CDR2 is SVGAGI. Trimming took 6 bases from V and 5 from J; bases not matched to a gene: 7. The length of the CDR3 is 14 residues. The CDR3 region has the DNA TGTGCCAGCAGGCTGGACAGGAGGGATCAGCCCCAGCATTTT. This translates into CASRLDRRDQPQHF.

The CDR3: CASSIPGELNEQYF. CDR3 nucleotide sequence: TGTGCCAGCAGCATTCCGGGGGAGTTAAACGAGCAGTACTTC. The chain employs TRBV5-4 and TRBJ2-7, with a possible D match to TRBD2 (6 bases). Between the trimmed V and J ends, which lost 4 bases and 5 bases, there was a span of 16 bases. Per the germline V gene, CDR1 is SGHNT and CDR2 is YYREEE (reference sequence). The CDR3 runs to 14 residues.

This CDR3 is CASSLYDRGSSNYGYTF. DNA of the CDR3: TGTGCCAGCAGCTTGTATGACAGGGGGTCGTCTAACTATGGCTACACCTTC. The chain employs TRBV7-8 and TRBJ1-2, with 9 bases that match TRBD1. The CDR3 length is 17 residues. The J segment lost 0 bases and the V segment lost 3 bases, leaving 8 bases of the junction unmatched. CDR1 is SGHVS, CDR2 FQNEAQ, per germline. Based on the CDR3 plus reference TRBV7-8 and TRBJ1-2, the full variable domain is GAGVSQSPRYKVAKRGQDVALRCDPISGHVSLFWYQQALGQGPEFLTYFQNEAQLDKSGLPSDRFFAERPEGSVSTLKIQRTQQEDSAVYLCASSLYDRGSSNYGYTFGSGTRLTVV.